This T cell receptor beta chain derives from a study of blood T cell repertoires in COVID-19. Germline values: CDR1 SGHRS, CDR2 YFSETQ. After removal of 4 bases from V and 2 bases from J, the junction contained 9 bases not matched to a gene. The CDR3 sequence is 15 residues long. Method: immunoSEQ multiplex PCR; TCRdb's copy keeps in-frame clones and lacks some. Among 170,000 or so clones, around 83% were seen once, and the ten largest hold roughly 1.4%. The sample was peripheral blood. The chain combines TRBV5-1 with TRBJ2-7; 7 nucleotides line up with TRBD1. The sequence came from a human donor in a cohort sampled during active COVID-19. The CDR3 DNA sequence: TGCGCCAGCAGCCTGGACGGGACAGCCCCCTACGAGCAGTACTTC. As protein: CASSLDGTAPYEQYF.